The sequence of this TCR beta chain was determined in a study of identical twins. In TCRdb, the 5' RACE reads were re-called with MiXCR into one record per CDR3 protein. Of around 230,000 distinct CDR3 sequences listed, 6.5% are singletons. This CDR3 comprises 13 residues. V lost 5 bases, J lost 3 bases, and 8 bases lay in between. The V gene's germline CDR1 is PRHDT and CDR2 FYEKMQ (reference sequence). This clonotype was observed a handful of times. These data are also associated with another study on T cells expressing NK-cell markers.

The chain recombines TRBV13 with TRBJ1-3; no reliable D call. The material sequenced was CD8+ T cells sorted from blood. This sequence originates from a woman younger than 30 in good health. The CDR3 sequence: CASSPKLGNTIYF. The CDR3 coding sequence is TGTGCCAGCAGCCCTAAACTTGGAAACACCATATATTTT.